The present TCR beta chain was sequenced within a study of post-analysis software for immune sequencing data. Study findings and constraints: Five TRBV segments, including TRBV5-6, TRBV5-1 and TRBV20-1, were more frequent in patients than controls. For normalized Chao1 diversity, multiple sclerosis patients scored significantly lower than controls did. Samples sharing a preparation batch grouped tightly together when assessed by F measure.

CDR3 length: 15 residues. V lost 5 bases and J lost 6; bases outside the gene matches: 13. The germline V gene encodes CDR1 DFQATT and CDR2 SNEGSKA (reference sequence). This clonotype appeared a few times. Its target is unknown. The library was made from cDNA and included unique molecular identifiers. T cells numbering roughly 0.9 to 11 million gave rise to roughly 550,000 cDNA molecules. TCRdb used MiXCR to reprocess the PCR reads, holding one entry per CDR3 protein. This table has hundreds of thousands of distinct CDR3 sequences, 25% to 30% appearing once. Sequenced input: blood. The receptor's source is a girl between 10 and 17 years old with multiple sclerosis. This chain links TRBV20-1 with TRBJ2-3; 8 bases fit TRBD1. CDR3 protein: CSAGQGGGLLDTQYF. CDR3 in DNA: TGCAGTGCTGGACAGGGTGGGGGACTCCTGGATACGCAGTATTTT.